The 25 T cell receptor beta chains given below trace back to one sample, sequenced in a study of T cell clones after liver transplantation. Profiling relied on immunoSEQ multiplex PCR, and the TCRdb table lists in-frame clones only, not all of them. This table has tens of thousands of clones, over 80% appearing once. Sequenced material: CD4+ T cells from blood, taken at the 22-month timepoint. Every receptor here comes from a human patient who received a liver transplant. The graft donor may be the source of some T cells.

This chain joins TRBV15 and TRBJ2-7, with D tentatively TRBD1 or TRBD2 (5 bases each). There are 13 residues in the CDR3. V was shortened by 8 bases and J by 3 bases, with 14 bases between the two germline ends. The germline V gene has CDR1 LNHNV and CDR2 YYDKDF (reference sequence). CDR3 DNA: TGTGCCACCCAGGGTAGAGGGGACTACGAGCAGTACTTC. Its protein product is CATQGRGDYEQYF. Supplemented by reference TRBV15 and TRBJ2-7, the full variable domain reads DAMVIQNPRYQVTQFGKPVTLSCSQTLNHNVMYWYQQKSSQAPKLLFHYYDKDFNNEADTPDNFQSRRPNTSFCFLDIRSPGLGDTAMYLCATQGRGDYEQYFGPGTRLTVT.

The chain carries TRBV5-1 and TRBJ2-3; perhaps TRBD2 as D (7 bases). The CDR3 is 15 amino acids. Germline V CDR1 and CDR2: SGHRS, YFSETQ. Trimming stripped 7 bases from V and 1 base from J, with 16 bases between. CDR3 bases: TGCGCCAGCCGCTCCGAGGGGGGGCGCACAGATACGCAGTATTTT. Protein product: CASRSEGGRTDTQYF.

The chain links TRBV18 to TRBJ2-5; 8 nucleotides agree with TRBD2. V lost 2 bases, J lost 5 bases, and 7 bases stayed unmatched. The CDR3 has 15 residues. CDR1 is KGHSH, CDR2 LQKENI, per germline. CDR3 sequence: CASSPIGGARETQYF. CDR3 DNA: TGTGCCAGCTCACCAATCGGGGGGGCTCGGGAGACCCAGTACTTC.

This chain connects TRBV19 to TRBJ1-2; TRBD1 might be the D (5 bases). The germline V gene has CDR1 LNHDA and CDR2 SQIVND (reference sequence). The CDR3 spans 15 residues. The ends were cut back, 7 bases at V and 5 bases at J, with 20 bases in the middle. The CDR3 DNA is TGTGCCAGTATCGGCCCGAGTGGGGCCAAATATGGCTACACCTTC. Its protein is CASIGPSGAKYGYTF. Combining the CDR3 with reference TRBV19 and TRBJ1-2 gives the whole variable domain DGGITQSPKYLFRKEGQNVTLSCEQNLNHDAMYWYRQDPGQGLRLIYYSQIVNDFQKGDIAEGYSVSREKKESFPLTVTSAQKNPTAFYLCASIGPSGAKYGYTFGSGTRLTVV.

V is TRBV28 and J is TRBJ1-1; D unclear. The V end lost 3 bases, the J end lost 1 base, and 9 bases lay between the germline ends. The CDR3 covers 14 residues. CDR1 and CDR2 from the germline V gene are MDHEN and SYDVKM. The CDR3 DNA sequence: TGTGCCAGCAGTTTTATAACTACGAACACTGAAGCTTTCTTT. This codes for CASSFITTNTEAFF.

V gene TRBV7-9 combines with J gene TRBJ1-4; a possible D gene is TRBD1 (5 bases). Germline CDR1 reads SEHNR; CDR2 reads FQNEAQ (reference sequence). The CDR3 length is 16 residues. With 8 bases removed from V and 3 bases from J, the gap between germline ends came to 19 bases. The CDR3 sequence is CASPWGWATANEKLFF. DNA of the CDR3: TGTGCCAGCCCCTGGGGCTGGGCAACGGCTAATGAAAAACTGTTTTTT.

This clone has more than one count but fewer than ten. The chain has TRBV5-8 and TRBJ2-7; 8 positions match TRBD2. CDR3 length: 14 residues. Germline assignment: CDR1 SGHTS and CDR2 YDEGEE. V lost 8 bases to trimming and J lost 5 bases; unmatched junction nucleotides: 12. The CDR3 bases are TGTGCCAGTAAATTCGGACTAGCTTTTGACGAGCAGTACTTC. Translating gives CASKFGLAFDEQYF.

The chain uses TRBV21-1 and TRBJ2-7; the listed D gene, TRBD2, was not tested against the DNA. TRBV21-1 is a pseudogene locus. This CDR3 has 14 amino acids. This chain's CDR3 is CASSPPLAVYEQYF. The CDR3 DNA follows: TGTGCCAGCAGCCCCCCCCTAGCCGTCTACGAGCAGTACTTC.

This clone was seen a few times. The rearrangement links TRBV5-1 to TRBJ2-1; D may match TRBD1 or TRBD2 (5 bases each). The CDR3 runs to 13 residues. V lost 4 bases to trimming and J lost 9 bases, with 14 bases between them. Germline CDR1 SGHRS, CDR2 YFSETQ. The CDR3 nucleotides are TGCGCCAGCAGCCCCCGGGGAAGGGGTGAGCAGTTCTTC. This translates into CASSPRGRGEQFF. Full variable domain (rest looked up from reference TRBV5-1 and TRBJ2-1): KAGVTQTPRYLIKTRGQQVTLSCSPISGHRSVSWYQQTPGQGLQFLFEYFSETQRNKGNFPGRFSGRQFSNSRSEMNVSTLELGDSALYLCASSPRGRGEQFFGPGTRLTVL.

The genes are TRBV6-6 and TRBJ2-3; no reliable D call. V was cut by 6 bases and J by 4 bases, with 2 bases left in between. CDR1 is MNHNY and CDR2 is SVGAGI in the germline V gene (reference sequence). The length of the CDR3 is 10 residues. The CDR3 DNA follows: TGTGCCAGCAGAGCAGATACGCAGTATTTT. Its translation is CASRADTQYF.

The rearrangement links TRBV5-1 to TRBJ2-3; D gene unclear. CDR3 size: 15 residues. The V gene's germline CDR1 is SGHRS and CDR2 YFSETQ. Trimming removed 0 bases at V and 0 bases at J, with 8 bases between. This chain's CDR3 is CASSLAAASTDTQYF. DNA of the CDR3: TGCGCCAGCAGCTTGGCCGCCGCTAGCACAGATACGCAGTATTTT.

Turning to this clone: An end of the junction does not agree with germline; a read error may underlie this. The sample contains more than one DNA sequence encoding this CDR3. The chain recombines TRBV5-4 with TRBJ2-6; D tentatively fits TRBD1 or TRBD2 (6 bases each). The germline V gene encodes CDR1 SGHNT and CDR2 YYREEE (reference sequence). The length of the CDR3 is 15 residues. CDR3 nucleotide sequence: TGTGCCAGCCGGGTGGGGGGCTCTGGGGCCAACGTCCTGACTTTT. Its protein product is CASRVGGSGANVLTF. Based on the CDR3 plus reference TRBV5-4 and TRBJ2-6, the full variable domain is ETGVTQSPTHLIKTRGQQVTLRCSSQSGHNTVSWYQQALGQGPQFIFQYYREEENGRGNFPPRFSGLQFPNYSSELNVNALELDDSALYLCASRVGGSGANVLTFGAGSRLTVL.

This CDR3 is CASSQDPGAGRNYGYTF. DNA of the CDR3: TGCGCCAGCAGCCAAGATCCGGGGGCCGGCCGAAACTATGGCTACACCTTC. The chain couples TRBV4-1 to TRBJ1-2; a possible D gene is TRBD1 (6 bases). The V gene's germline CDR1 is MGHRA and CDR2 YSYEKL. The germline V and J ends were trimmed by 0 bases and 2 bases, with 16 bases remaining between them. This CDR3 contains 17 residues.

V gene TRBV30 combines with J gene TRBJ1-3, with D unclear. In germline, CDR1 is GTSNPN, CDR2 SVGIG (reference sequence). This CDR3 is built from 17 residues. V lost 2 bases and J lost 4, with 21 bases in between. The CDR3 spells CAWSLTHGPALGNTIYF. The CDR3 DNA reads as TGTGCCTGGAGTTTGACCCATGGACCCGCTTTGGGAAACACCATATATTTT.

Turning to this clone: Relative to the germline gene, one junction end is altered; a read error may explain this. The chain joins TRBV5-1 to TRBJ2-7; the D is unclear. Germline V lookup: CDR1 SGHRS, CDR2 YFSETQ. The CDR3 contains 14 residues. The CDR3 sequence is CASNLDDGTYEQYF. In DNA, the CDR3 is TGCGCCAGCAACTTGGACGATGGGACCTACGAGCAGTACTTC.

V and J are TRBV6-5 and TRBJ1-4; D gene ambiguous. The germline gives CDR1 MNHEY, CDR2 SVGAGI. V was clipped by 6 bases and J by 4 bases, with 12 bases between them. CDR3 length equals 14 residues. The CDR3 loop reads CASSPSGFNEKLFF. The CDR3 nucleotides are TGTGCCAGCAGCCCCTCGGGGTTTAATGAAAAACTGTTTTTT.

The rearrangement links TRBV6-5 to TRBJ2-7; D uncertain. The CDR3 totals 14 residues. Trimming took off 3 bases at V and 2 bases at J, with 11 bases between the two ends. The V gene's germline CDR1 is MNHEY and CDR2 SVGAGI. CDR3: CASSYSFDAYEQYF. The CDR3 DNA is TGTGCCAGCAGTTATTCGTTCGACGCCTACGAGCAGTACTTC.

J is TRBJ1-4 and V is TRBV6-6; no firm D call. The CDR3 is 13 amino acids. V was shortened by 6 bases and J by 8 bases, with 13 bases between the two germline ends. The germline gives CDR1 MNHNY, CDR2 SVGAGI (reference sequence). The CDR3 nucleotides are TGTGCCAGCAGCTGGCCAATGGAGGAAAAACTGTTTTTT. Encoded protein: CASSWPMEEKLFF.

This sequence joins TRBV2 and TRBJ2-6; 14 bases are a match to TRBD2. V lost 5 bases to trimming and J lost 0 bases; unmatched junction nucleotides: 6. Germline-derived CDR1 and CDR2 are SNHLY and FYNNEI. The CDR3 is 19 residues long. This CDR3 is CASSRLAGGLISGANVLTF. DNA of the CDR3: TGTGCCAGCAGTCGACTAGCGGGGGGGCTCATCTCTGGGGCCAACGTCCTGACTTTC.

The chain joins TRBV19 to TRBJ2-3; 15 bases agree with TRBD2. CDR3 length: 15 amino acids. With 3 bases clipped from V and 6 bases from J, the junction kept 1 base outside the gene matches. Per germline, CDR1 LNHDA and CDR2 SQIVND (reference sequence). The DNA for the CDR3 is TGTGCCAGTAGTATGGGACTAGCGGGGGGCGATACGCAGTATTTT. Residues: CASSMGLAGGDTQYF.

The J gene is TRBJ2-2, the V gene TRBV15; D remains ambiguous. V lost 0 bases and J lost 7, with 9 bases in between. The CDR3 is 14 amino acids. The germline gives CDR1 LNHNV, CDR2 YYDKDF (reference sequence). CDR3: CATSRDLGSGELFF. CDR3 nucleotide sequence: TGTGCCACCAGCAGAGATTTAGGTAGCGGGGAGCTGTTTTTT.

This clone has only one observation. The V gene is TRBV5-1, the J gene TRBJ2-1, with a possible D match to TRBD2 (5 bases). The V end lost 4 bases, the J end lost 6 bases, and 14 bases lay between the germline ends. Germline V gives CDR1 SGHRS, CDR2 YFSETQ. The CDR3 contains 14 residues. CDR3 sequence (DNA): TGCGCCAGCAGCCTCTTGACTAACCCCAATGAGCAGTTCTTC. Encoded protein: CASSLLTNPNEQFF. Combining the CDR3 with reference TRBV5-1 and TRBJ2-1 gives the whole variable domain KAGVTQTPRYLIKTRGQQVTLSCSPISGHRSVSWYQQTPGQGLQFLFEYFSETQRNKGNFPGRFSGRQFSNSRSEMNVSTLELGDSALYLCASSLLTNPNEQFFGPGTRLTVL.

This clone came up once. The J gene is TRBJ2-2, the V gene TRBV6-5; 7 nucleotides align to TRBD2. The CDR3 spans 16 residues. The J segment lost 9 bases and the V segment lost 0 bases, leaving 10 bases of the junction unmatched. In germline, CDR1 is MNHEY, CDR2 SVGAGI. The CDR3 bases are TGTGCCAGCAGTTACTCGATAAGGGCTAGCGGCAGGGAGCTGTTTTTT. This encodes CASSYSIRASGRELFF.

This chain connects TRBV5-1 to TRBJ1-5, with 8 bases identical to TRBD1. The CDR3 runs 15 residues. Germline trimming cut 0 bases from V and 5 bases from J; bases unmatched to any gene: 4. Germline V CDR1 and CDR2: SGHRS, YFSETQ. In nucleotides, the CDR3 is TGCGCCAGCAGCTTGGATGGGGGACAGGATCAGCCCCAGCATTTT. Amino acids: CASSLDGGQDQPQHF.

The chain links TRBV25-1 to TRBJ1-2; D not resolved. The V gene's germline CDR1 is MGHDK and CDR2 SYGVNS. Trimming shortened V by 6 bases and J by 2 bases, and 13 bases separated the two germline ends. The CDR3 loop spans 14 amino acids. The chain's CDR3 is CASRPFGDNYGYTF. The DNA for the CDR3 is TGTGCCAGCAGGCCTTTTGGAGACAACTATGGCTACACCTTC.